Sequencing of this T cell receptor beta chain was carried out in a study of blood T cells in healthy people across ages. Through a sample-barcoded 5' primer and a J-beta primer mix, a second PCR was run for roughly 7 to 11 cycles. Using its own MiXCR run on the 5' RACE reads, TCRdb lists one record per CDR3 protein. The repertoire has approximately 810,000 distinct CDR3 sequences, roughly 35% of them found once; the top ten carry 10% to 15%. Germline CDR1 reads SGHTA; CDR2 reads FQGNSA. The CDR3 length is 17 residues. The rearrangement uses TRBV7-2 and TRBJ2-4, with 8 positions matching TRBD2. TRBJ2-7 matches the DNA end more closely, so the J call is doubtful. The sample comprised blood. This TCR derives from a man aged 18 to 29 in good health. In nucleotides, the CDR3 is TGTGCCAGCAGCTTAATGGGCTGGATTAGCGGGGACCACGAGCAGTACTTC. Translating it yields CASSLMGWISGDHEQYF.